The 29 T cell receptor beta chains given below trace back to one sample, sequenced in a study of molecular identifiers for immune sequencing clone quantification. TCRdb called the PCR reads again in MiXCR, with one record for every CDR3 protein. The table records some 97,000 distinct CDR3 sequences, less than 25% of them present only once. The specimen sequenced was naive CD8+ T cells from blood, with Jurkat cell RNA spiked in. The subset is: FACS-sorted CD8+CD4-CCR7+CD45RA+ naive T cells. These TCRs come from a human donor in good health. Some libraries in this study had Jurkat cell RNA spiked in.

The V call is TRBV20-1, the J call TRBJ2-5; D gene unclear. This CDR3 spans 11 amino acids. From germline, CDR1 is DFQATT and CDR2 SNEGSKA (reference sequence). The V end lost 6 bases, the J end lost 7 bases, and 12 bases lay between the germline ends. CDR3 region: CSAGRLGTQYF. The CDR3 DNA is TGCAGTGCCGGCAGACTTGGGACCCAGTACTTC.

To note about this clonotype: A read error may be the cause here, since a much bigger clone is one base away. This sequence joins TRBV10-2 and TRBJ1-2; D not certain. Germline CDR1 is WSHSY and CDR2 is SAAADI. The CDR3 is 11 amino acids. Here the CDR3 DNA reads TGCGCCAGCCAAGATATCTATGGCTACGCCTTC. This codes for CASQDIYGYAF.

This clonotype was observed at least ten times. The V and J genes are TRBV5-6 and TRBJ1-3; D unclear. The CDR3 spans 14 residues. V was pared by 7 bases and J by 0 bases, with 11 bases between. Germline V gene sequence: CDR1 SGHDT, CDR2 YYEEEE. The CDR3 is CASYGDSSGNTIYF. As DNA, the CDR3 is TGTGCCAGCTACGGGGATAGCTCTGGAAACACCATATATTTT.

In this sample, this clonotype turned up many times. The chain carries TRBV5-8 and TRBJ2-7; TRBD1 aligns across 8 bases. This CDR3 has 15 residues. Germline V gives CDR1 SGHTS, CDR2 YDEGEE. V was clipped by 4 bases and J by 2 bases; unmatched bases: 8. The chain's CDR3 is CASSARTGSPYEQYF. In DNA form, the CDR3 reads TGTGCCAGCAGCGCCCGGACAGGGTCCCCCTACGAGCAGTACTTC. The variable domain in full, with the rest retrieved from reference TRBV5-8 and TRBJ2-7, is EAGVTQSPTHLIKTRGQQATLRCSPISGHTSVYWYQQALGLGLQFLLWYDEGEERNRGNFPPRFSGRQFPNYSSELNVNALELEDSALYLCASSARTGSPYEQYFGPGTRLTVT.

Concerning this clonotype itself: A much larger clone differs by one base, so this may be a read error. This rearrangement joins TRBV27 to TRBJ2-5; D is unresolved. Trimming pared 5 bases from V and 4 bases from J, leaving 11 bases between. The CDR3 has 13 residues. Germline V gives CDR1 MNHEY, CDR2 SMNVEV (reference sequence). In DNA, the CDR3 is TGTGCCAGCAGTCCGCGGTACCGAGAGACCCAGTACTTC. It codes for CASSPRYRETQYF.

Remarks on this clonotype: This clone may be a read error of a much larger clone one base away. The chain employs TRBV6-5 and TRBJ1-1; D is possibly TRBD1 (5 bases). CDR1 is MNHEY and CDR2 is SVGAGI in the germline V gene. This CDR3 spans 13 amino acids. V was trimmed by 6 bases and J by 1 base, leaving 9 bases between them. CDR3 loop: CASRPTGNTEAFF. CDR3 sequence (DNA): TGTGCCAGCAGACCAACAGGGAACACTGAAGCTTTCTTT.

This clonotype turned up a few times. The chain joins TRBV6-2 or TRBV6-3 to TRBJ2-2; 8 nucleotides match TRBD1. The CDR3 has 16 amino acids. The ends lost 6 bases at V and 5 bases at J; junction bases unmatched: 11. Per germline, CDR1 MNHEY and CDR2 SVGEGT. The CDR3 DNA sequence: TGTGCCAGCAGCCCACTCAGGACAGGGTGGACCGGGGAGCTGTTTTTT. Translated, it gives CASSPLRTGWTGELFF.

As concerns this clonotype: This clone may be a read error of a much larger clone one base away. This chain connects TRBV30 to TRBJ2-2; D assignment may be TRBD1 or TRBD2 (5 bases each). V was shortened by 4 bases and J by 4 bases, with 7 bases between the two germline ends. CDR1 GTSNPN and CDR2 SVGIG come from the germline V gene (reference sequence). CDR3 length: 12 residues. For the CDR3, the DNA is TGTGCCTGGACAGGGAGCACCGGGGAGCTGTTTTTT. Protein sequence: CAWTGSTGELFF.

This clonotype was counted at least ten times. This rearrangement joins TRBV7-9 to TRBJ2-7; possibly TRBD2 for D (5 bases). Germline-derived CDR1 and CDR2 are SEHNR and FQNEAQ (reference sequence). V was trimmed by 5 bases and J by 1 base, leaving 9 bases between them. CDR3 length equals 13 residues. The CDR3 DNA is TGTGCCAGCAGCGCCGAGGGTTCCTACGAGCAGTACTTC. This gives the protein CASSAEGSYEQYF. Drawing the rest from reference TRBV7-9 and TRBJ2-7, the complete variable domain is DTGVSQNPRHKITKRGQNVTFRCDPISEHNRLYWYRQTLGQGPEFLTYFQNEAQLEKSRLLSDRFSAERPKGSFSTLEIQRTEQGDSAMYLCASSAEGSYEQYFGPGTRLTVT.

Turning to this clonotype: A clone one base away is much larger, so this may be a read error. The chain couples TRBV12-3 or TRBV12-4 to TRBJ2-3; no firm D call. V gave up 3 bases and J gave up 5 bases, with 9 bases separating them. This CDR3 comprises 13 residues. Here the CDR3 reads CASSFMGRDTQYF. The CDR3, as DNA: TGTGCCAGCAGTTTTATGGGTAGAGATACGCAGTATTTT.

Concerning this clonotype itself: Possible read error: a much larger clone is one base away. The CDR3 sequence is CASSQVALVRAYTEAFF. As DNA, the CDR3 is TGCGCCAGCAGCCAAGTCGCGCTAGTACGGGCCTACACTGAAGCTTTCTTT. V usage is TRBV4-1 and J usage is TRBJ1-1, with D uncertain. Germline V gives CDR1 MGHRA, CDR2 YSYEKL. Trimming shortened V by 1 base and J by 3 bases, and 18 bases separated the two germline ends. The length of the CDR3 is 17 residues.

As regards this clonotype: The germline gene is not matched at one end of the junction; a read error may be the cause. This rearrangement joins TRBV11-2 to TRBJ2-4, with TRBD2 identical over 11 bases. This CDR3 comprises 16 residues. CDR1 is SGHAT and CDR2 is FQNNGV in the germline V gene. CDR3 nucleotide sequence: TGTGCCAGCCGCTTGACTAGCGGGGTGGCCAAAAACATTCGGTGCTTC. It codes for CASRLTSGVAKNIRCF.

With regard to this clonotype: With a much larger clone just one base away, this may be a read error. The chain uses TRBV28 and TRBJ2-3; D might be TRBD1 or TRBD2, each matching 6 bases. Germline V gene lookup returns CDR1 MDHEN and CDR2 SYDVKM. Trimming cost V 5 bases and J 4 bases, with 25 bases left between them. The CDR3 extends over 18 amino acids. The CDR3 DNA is TGTGCCAGCAGTCGGGGGCCGGACGAGGAGGTTATTGCAGATACGCAGTATTTT. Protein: CASSRGPDEEVIADTQYF. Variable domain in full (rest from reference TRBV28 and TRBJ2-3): DVKVTQSSRYLVKRTGEKVFLECVQDMDHENMFWYRQDPGLGLRLIYFSYDVKMKEKGDIPEGYSVSREKKERFSLILESASTNQTSMYLCASSRGPDEEVIADTQYFGPGTRLTVL.

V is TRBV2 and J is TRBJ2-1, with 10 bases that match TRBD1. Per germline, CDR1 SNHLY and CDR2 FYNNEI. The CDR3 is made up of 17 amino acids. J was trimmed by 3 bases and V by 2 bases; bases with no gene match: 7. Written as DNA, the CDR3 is TGTGCCAGCAGTGAAAATTCGACAGGGGGCGACTACAATGAGCAGTTCTTC. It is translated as CASSENSTGGDYNEQFF.

DNA of the CDR3: TGTGCCAGCAGCCCAGGGGGCGTCTACGAGCAGTACTTC. It encodes CASSPGGVYEQYF. J is TRBJ2-7 and V is TRBV27; TRBD1 agrees at 8 bases. The V gene end was trimmed by 6 bases and the J gene end by 3 bases; junction bases not matched to a gene: 4. Germline CDR1 reads MNHEY; CDR2 reads SMNVEV (reference sequence). The CDR3 is 13 residues long.

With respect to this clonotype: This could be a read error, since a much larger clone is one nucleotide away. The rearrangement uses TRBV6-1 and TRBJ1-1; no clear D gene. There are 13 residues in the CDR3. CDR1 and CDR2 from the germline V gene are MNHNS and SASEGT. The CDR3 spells CASSEAAFTEALF. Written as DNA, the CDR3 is TGTGCCAGCAGTGAAGCGGCCTTCACTGAAGCTCTCTTT.

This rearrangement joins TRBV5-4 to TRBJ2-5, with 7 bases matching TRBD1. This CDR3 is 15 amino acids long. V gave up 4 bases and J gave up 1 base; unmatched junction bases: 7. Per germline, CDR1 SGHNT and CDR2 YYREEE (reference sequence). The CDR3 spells CASSVGQTTQETQYF. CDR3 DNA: TGTGCCAGCAGCGTGGGACAGACCACCCAAGAGACCCAGTACTTC.

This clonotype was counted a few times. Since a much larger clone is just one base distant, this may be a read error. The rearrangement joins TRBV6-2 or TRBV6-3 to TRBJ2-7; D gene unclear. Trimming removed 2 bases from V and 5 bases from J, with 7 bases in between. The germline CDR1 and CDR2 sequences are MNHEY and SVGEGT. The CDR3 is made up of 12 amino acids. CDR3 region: CASSYGPHEQYF. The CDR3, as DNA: TGTGCCAGCAGTTACGGCCCGCACGAGCAGTACTTC.

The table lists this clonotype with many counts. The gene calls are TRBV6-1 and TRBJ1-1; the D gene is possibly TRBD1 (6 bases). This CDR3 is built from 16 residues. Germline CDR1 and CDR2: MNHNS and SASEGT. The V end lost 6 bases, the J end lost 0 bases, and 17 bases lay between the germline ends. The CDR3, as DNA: TGTGCCAGCAGCCTAGGGGGACTCCTGATGAACACTGAAGCTTTCTTT. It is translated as CASSLGGLLMNTEAFF.

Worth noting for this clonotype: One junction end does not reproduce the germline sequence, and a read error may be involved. The CDR3 sequence: CASGDRDGTYEQYF. The DNA for the CDR3 is TGCGCCAGCGGTGACCGGGACGGGACCTACGAGCAGTACTTC. The chain carries TRBV10-2 and TRBJ2-7; D tentatively fits TRBD1 or TRBD2 (5 bases each). The CDR3 spans 14 residues. Germline V gene lookup returns CDR1 WSHSY and CDR2 SAAADI.

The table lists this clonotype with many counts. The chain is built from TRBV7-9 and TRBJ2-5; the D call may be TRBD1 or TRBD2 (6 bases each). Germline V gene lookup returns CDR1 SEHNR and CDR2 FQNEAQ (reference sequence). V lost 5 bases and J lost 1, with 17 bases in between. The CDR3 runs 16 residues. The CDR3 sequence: CASSPRRGESQETQYF. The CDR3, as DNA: TGTGCCAGCAGCCCACGTAGGGGGGAGTCCCAAGAGACCCAGTACTTC.

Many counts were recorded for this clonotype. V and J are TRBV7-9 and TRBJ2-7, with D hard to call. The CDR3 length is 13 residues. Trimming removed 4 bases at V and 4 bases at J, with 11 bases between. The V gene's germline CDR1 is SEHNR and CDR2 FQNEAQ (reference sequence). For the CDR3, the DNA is TGTGCCAGCAGCTCGTTAACAAATTACGAGCAGTACTTC. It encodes CASSSLTNYEQYF.

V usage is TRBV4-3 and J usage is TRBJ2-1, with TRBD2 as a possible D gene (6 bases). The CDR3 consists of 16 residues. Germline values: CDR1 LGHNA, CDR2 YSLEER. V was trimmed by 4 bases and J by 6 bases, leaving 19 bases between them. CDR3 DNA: TGCGCCAGCAGCCCCGGGGAGGCCCATATGGGCAATGAGCAGTTCTTC. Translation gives CASSPGEAHMGNEQFF.

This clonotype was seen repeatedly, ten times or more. CDR3 sequence: CASSQDSQGISYEQYF. The CDR3 DNA reads TGCGCCAGCAGCCAAGACTCGCAGGGGATCTCCTACGAGCAGTACTTC. V gene TRBV4-3 combines with J gene TRBJ2-7; perhaps TRBD1 as D (6 bases). Germline lookup yields CDR1 LGHNA and CDR2 YSLEER. This CDR3 spans 16 amino acids. The germline V and J ends were trimmed by 0 bases and 0 bases, with 12 bases remaining between them.

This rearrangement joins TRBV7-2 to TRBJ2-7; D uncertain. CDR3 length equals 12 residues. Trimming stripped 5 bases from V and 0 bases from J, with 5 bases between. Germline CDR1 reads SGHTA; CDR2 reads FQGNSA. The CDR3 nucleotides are TGTGCCAGCAGCCGGCTCTCCTACGAGCAGTACTTC. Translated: CASSRLSYEQYF.

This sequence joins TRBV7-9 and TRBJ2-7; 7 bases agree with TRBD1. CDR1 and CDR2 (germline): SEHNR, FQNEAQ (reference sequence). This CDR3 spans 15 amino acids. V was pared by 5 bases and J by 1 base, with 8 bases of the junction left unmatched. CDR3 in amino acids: CASSVGQVMSYEQYF. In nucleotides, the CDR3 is TGTGCCAGCAGCGTTGGACAGGTGATGTCCTACGAGCAGTACTTC.

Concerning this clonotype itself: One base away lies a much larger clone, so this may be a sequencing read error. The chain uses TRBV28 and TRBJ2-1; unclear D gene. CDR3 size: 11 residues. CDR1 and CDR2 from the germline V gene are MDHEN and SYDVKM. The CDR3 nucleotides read TGTGCCAGCAGCCCTCTGGACGAGCACTTCTTC. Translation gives CASSPLDEHFF.

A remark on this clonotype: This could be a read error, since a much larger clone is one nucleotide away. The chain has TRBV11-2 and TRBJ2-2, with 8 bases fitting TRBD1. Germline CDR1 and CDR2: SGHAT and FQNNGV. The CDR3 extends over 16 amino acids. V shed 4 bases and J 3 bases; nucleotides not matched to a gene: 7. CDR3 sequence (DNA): TGTGCCAGCAGCTCAGACAGGGGTTCGGACACCGGGGAGCTGTTTTTT. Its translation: CASSSDRGSDTGELFF.

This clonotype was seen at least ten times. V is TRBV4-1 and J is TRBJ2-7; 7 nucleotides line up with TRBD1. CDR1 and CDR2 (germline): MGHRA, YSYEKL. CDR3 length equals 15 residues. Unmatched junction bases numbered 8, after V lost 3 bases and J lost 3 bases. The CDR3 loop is CASSQSPGTVYEQYF. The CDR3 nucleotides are TGCGCCAGCAGCCAGAGCCCCGGGACAGTCTACGAGCAGTACTTC.